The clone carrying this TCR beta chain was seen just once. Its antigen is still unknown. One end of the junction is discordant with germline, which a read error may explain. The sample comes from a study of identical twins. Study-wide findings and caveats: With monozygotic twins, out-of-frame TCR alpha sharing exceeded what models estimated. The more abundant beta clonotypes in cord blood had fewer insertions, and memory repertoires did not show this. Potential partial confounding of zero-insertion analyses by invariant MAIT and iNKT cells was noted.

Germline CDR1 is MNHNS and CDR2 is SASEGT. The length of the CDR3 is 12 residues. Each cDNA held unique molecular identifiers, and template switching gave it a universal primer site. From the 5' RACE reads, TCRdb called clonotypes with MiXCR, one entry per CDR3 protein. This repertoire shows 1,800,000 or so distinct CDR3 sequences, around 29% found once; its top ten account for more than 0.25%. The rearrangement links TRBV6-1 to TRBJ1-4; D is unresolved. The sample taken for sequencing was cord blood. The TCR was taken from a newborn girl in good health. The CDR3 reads CAGSALGEKLFF. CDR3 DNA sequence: TGTGCCGGCAGTGCTTTGGGTGAAAAACTGTTTTTT.